The next 16 T cell receptor beta chains were all read from a single sample in a study of T cells in Graves' hyperthyroidism and ophthalmopathy. TCR beta CDR3 region amplification was performed from RNA transcripts. Using the HTBI primer set, a first-round RT-PCR was run on the TCR CDR3. TCRdb itself ran the multiplex PCR reads through MiXCR, one entry per CDR3 protein. The sample includes roughly 700,000 distinct CDR3 sequences, 35% of them seen just once. The sample taken for sequencing was blood. The source of these receptors is a woman between 40 and 50 years old with Graves' hyperthyroidism.

This clonotype was recorded at least ten times. The chain links TRBV15 to TRBJ1-2; TRBD1 aligns across 8 bases. The CDR3 extends over 12 amino acids. V lost 2 bases to trimming and J lost 10 bases; unmatched junction nucleotides: 3. The germline CDR1 and CDR2 sequences are LNHNV and YYDKDF (reference sequence). The DNA of the CDR3 is TGTGCCACCAGCAGACAGGGACAGGTCTACACCTTC. Translating it yields CATSRQGQVYTF.

This chain uses TRBV5-6 with TRBJ1-5; D unresolved. The CDR3 spans 14 residues. The germline V and J ends were trimmed by 7 bases and 0 bases, with 11 bases remaining between them. CDR1 and CDR2 from the germline V gene are SGHDT and YYEEEE. CDR3 residues: CASALFYSNQPQHF. CDR3 nucleotide sequence: TGTGCCAGCGCGTTGTTTTATAGCAATCAGCCCCAGCATTTT.

The V call is TRBV12-3 or TRBV12-4, the J call TRBJ2-7, with TRBD2 as a possible D gene (7 bases). V was cut by 6 bases and J by 3 bases, with 21 bases left in between. This CDR3 has 16 residues. The DNA of the CDR3 is TGTGCCAGCAGGCCCTGGGGGGGGGGCGACTACTACGAGCAGTACTTC. Its protein is CASRPWGGGDYYEQYF.

Comments on this clonotype: This may come from a read error, since a much larger clone is one base off. J is TRBJ2-5 and V is TRBV6-5; D gene ambiguous. CDR1 and CDR2 from the germline V gene are MNHEY and SVGAGI. Trimming cost V 6 bases and J 2 bases, with 7 bases left between them. There are 12 residues in the CDR3. The CDR3 loop is CASSRKQETQYF. The CDR3 DNA reads as TGTGCCAGCAGCAGAAAGCAAGAGACCCAGTACTTC.

At least ten counts were recorded for this clonotype. V gene TRBV7-9 combines with J gene TRBJ1-6; D possibly corresponds to TRBD1 (5 bases). V was shortened by 2 bases and J by 7 bases, with 9 bases between the two germline ends. Germline V gives CDR1 SEHNR, CDR2 FQNEAQ (reference sequence). This CDR3 contains 14 residues. The CDR3 sequence: CASSLTGPNSPLHF. DNA for the CDR3: TGTGCCAGCAGCTTAACGGGACCCAATTCACCCCTCCACTTT.

This chain links TRBV19 with TRBJ1-5, with 9 bases lining up with TRBD1. CDR1 is LNHDA and CDR2 is SQIVND in the germline V gene (reference sequence). The CDR3 runs 15 residues. The J segment lost 2 bases and the V segment lost 5 bases, leaving 4 bases of the junction unmatched. CDR3 residues: CASSGQGIGNQPQHF. CDR3 DNA: TGTGCCAGTAGTGGACAGGGGATCGGCAATCAGCCCCAGCATTTT.

This chain joins TRBV4-2 and TRBJ2-7, with D tentatively TRBD2 (6 bases). V lost 5 bases to trimming and J lost 2 bases, with 16 bases between them. Germline CDR1 LGHNA, CDR2 YNFKEQ. This CDR3 comprises 15 residues. The CDR3 nucleotides are TGTGCCAGCAGCGCCTCGGGGGACCTCGCCTACGAGCAGTACTTC. This translates into CASSASGDLAYEQYF.

Only a few counts were recorded for this clonotype. The chain joins TRBV7-2 to TRBJ2-5; 9 positions match TRBD2. Looked up from germline, CDR1 is SGHTA and CDR2 is FQGNSA. J gave up 3 bases and V 6 bases, and 11 bases lay outside the gene matches. This CDR3 has 16 amino acids. The CDR3 protein is CASSYSSGRRKETQYF. CDR3 bases: TGTGCCAGCAGTTACTCCAGCGGGAGGCGTAAAGAGACCCAGTACTTC. Together with reference TRBV7-2 and TRBJ2-5, the CDR3 gives the full variable domain: GAGVSQSPSNKVTEKGKDVELRCDPISGHTALYWYRQSLGQGLEFLIYFQGNSAPDKSGLPSDRFSAERTGGSVSTLTIQRTQQEDSAVYLCASSYSSGRRKETQYFGPGTRLLVL.

V usage is TRBV20-1 and J usage is TRBJ2-7, with 10 positions matching TRBD2. This CDR3 has 13 amino acids. The germline V gene has CDR1 DFQATT and CDR2 SNEGSKA (reference sequence). Trimming removed 6 bases from V and 7 bases from J; junction bases left unmatched: 9. The CDR3: CSAIGTSVSEQYF. DNA of the CDR3: TGCAGTGCGATAGGGACTAGCGTCAGTGAGCAGTACTTC.

This clonotype was detected many times. The chain combines TRBV14 with TRBJ1-6; TRBD1 might be the D (6 bases). Germline assignment: CDR1 SGHDN and CDR2 FVKESK. The V end lost 0 bases, the J end lost 10 bases, and 13 bases lay between the germline ends. This CDR3 contains 15 residues. Here the CDR3 reads CASSQDIRGNSPLHF. In nucleotides, the CDR3 is TGTGCCAGCAGCCAAGATATAAGGGGGAACTCACCCCTCCACTTT. Filled out from reference TRBV14 and TRBJ1-6, the complete variable domain reads EAGVTQFPSHSVIEKGQTVTLRCDPISGHDNLYWYRRVMGKEIKFLLHFVKESKQDESGMPNNRFLAERTGGTYSTLKVQPAELEDSGVYFCASSQDIRGNSPLHFGNGTRLTVT.

This clonotype was counted many times. The chain links TRBV3-1 to TRBJ1-2; D is undetermined. The CDR3 sequence is 14 residues long. The V and J ends lost 6 bases and 8 bases respectively, with 19 bases between them. CDR1 is LGHDT and CDR2 is YNNKEL in the germline V gene (reference sequence). DNA for the CDR3: TGTGCCAGCAGTCGCCCCGAGACGTCGGTGGGCTACACCTTC. Translated, it gives CASSRPETSVGYTF.

Points on this clonotype: A much larger clone is a single base away; this may be a read error. The rearrangement uses TRBV10-3 and TRBJ1-6; D is unresolved. The germline CDR1 and CDR2 sequences are ENHRY and SYGVKD. V was cut by 6 bases and J by 7 bases, with 10 bases left in between. CDR3 length: 13 residues. The CDR3 region is CAIRQGLNSPLHF. The CDR3 DNA sequence: TGTGCCATCAGACAAGGACTGAATTCACCCCTCCACTTT.

This clonotype was seen a few times. This chain joins TRBV12-3 or TRBV12-4 and TRBJ1-1, with unresolved D. The CDR3 has 13 amino acids. V was trimmed by 6 bases and J by 4 bases, leaving 12 bases between them. The CDR3 is CASRPTGRTEAFF. CDR3 DNA sequence: TGTGCCAGCAGACCGACCGGGCGCACTGAAGCTTTCTTT.

The rearrangement uses TRBV7-9 and TRBJ2-7; TRBD2 might be the D (5 bases). The germline V and J ends were trimmed by 6 bases and 6 bases, with 15 bases remaining between them. CDR3 size: 13 residues. Germline V CDR1 and CDR2: SEHNR, FQNEAQ (reference sequence). DNA of the CDR3: TGTGCCAGCAGAAACCCGGGGTCTGTCGAGCAGTACTTC. This encodes CASRNPGSVEQYF.

The V gene is TRBV12-5, the J gene TRBJ2-7, with D uncertain. The CDR3 is 12 residues long. V was shortened by 6 bases and J by 4 bases, with 10 bases between the two germline ends. The V gene's germline CDR1 is LGHNT and CDR2 FRNRAP. The CDR3 region has the DNA TGTGCTAGTGGGCAGGAAGGTTACGAGCAGTACTTC. It codes for CASGQEGYEQYF.

This chain connects TRBV9 to TRBJ2-7, with 7 nucleotides matching TRBD2. The V and J ends lost 5 bases and 3 bases, in that order; junction bases with no gene match: 8. This CDR3 is built from 14 residues. Germline V gene lookup returns CDR1 SGDLS and CDR2 YYNGEE. Written as DNA, the CDR3 is TGTGCCAGCAGTCCGGGGGACTATTTCTACGAGCAGTACTTC. Translating gives CASSPGDYFYEQYF.